This T cell receptor (beta chain) is from a study of cytomegalovirus exposure and HLA in healthy donors. The data were produced by immunoSEQ multiplex PCR, yet TCRdb's version contains in-frame clones alone and is incomplete. In the table there are roughly 350,000 clones, roughly 88% of which are singletons. Study-wide results and caveats: The finding came from a later analysis; first-cohort TCR clusters tended to co-occur in the roughly 120 validation repertoires. Cytomegalovirus association was assigned to under 200 TCR beta chains.

This CDR3 has 15 residues. V was shortened by 4 bases and J by 5 bases, with 14 bases between the two germline ends. Germline V gene sequence: CDR1 SGHTA, CDR2 FQGTGA. With respect to this clone: The antigen is not known.

The material sequenced was PBMCs. The rearrangement uses TRBV7-3 and TRBJ2-2, with a possible D match to TRBD2 (6 bases). This receptor was identified in a woman aged 18-29 years in good health and CMV-seronegative. The CDR3 here is CASSSRDPGTGELFF. DNA of the CDR3: TGTGCCAGCAGCTCGCGGGATCCAGGGACCGGGGAGCTGTTTTTT. The entire variable domain, with the rest obtained from reference TRBV7-3 and TRBJ2-2, is as follows: GAGVSQTPSNKVTEKGKYVELRCDPISGHTALYWYRQSLGQGPEFLIYFQGTGAADDSGLPNDRFFAVRPEGSVSTLKIQRTERGDSAVYLCASSSRDPGTGELFFGEGSRLTVL.